The 29 T cell receptor beta chains in this list originate from one sample, sequenced in a study of Ad26.COV2.S vaccination and SARS-CoV-2 variants. Produced via immunoSEQ multiplex PCR; TCRdb's table is partial and in-frame only. Among some 270,000 clones, approximately 88% were seen once, and the ten largest hold less than 3.5%. Treatment indicated: around 19 received Ad26.COV2.S at low or high dose, single or two shots; roughly five received placebo; per-sample allocation not given. Each sample was drawn 63 days after the first injection (of vaccine or placebo). The material sequenced was peripheral blood, taken in a trial of Ad26.COV2.S vaccine versus placebo. These receptors originate from a person aged 18-60 years who received the Ad26.COV2.S COVID-19 vaccine or a placebo.

The V call is TRBV11-2, the J call TRBJ2-7; D unclear. Germline CDR1 and CDR2: SGHAT and FQNNGV. The CDR3 runs to 13 residues. V lost 3 bases and J lost 2, with 8 bases in between. CDR3: CASSFGRTYEQYF. DNA for the CDR3: TGTGCCAGCAGCTTTGGCAGAACCTACGAGCAGTACTTC.

The chain joins TRBV4-2 to TRBJ2-7; D gene unclear. The V and J ends lost 0 bases and 0 bases respectively, with 6 bases between them. This CDR3 is built from 14 residues. CDR1 and CDR2 (germline): LGHNA, YNFKEQ. The CDR3 DNA sequence: TGTGCCAGCAGCCAAGAGCCGAGCTCCTACGAGCAGTACTTC. It yields the protein CASSQEPSSYEQYF.

The rearrangement uses TRBV11-2 and TRBJ2-2; 9 bases match TRBD1. Germline-derived CDR1 and CDR2 are SGHAT and FQNNGV. CDR3 length equals 18 residues. V lost 1 base and J lost 2; bases outside the gene matches: 8. The CDR3 loop reads CASSLALGTGPNTGELFF. The CDR3, as DNA: TGTGCCAGCAGCTTAGCTTTAGGGACAGGGCCAAACACCGGGGAGCTGTTTTTT. The complete variable domain, with remaining parts taken from reference TRBV11-2 and TRBJ2-2, reads EAGVAQSPRYKIIEKRQSVAFWCNPISGHATLYWYQQILGQGPKLLIQFQNNGVVDDSQLPKDRFSAERLKGVDSTLKIQPAKLEDSAVYLCASSLALGTGPNTGELFFGEGSRLTVL.

The gene calls are TRBV4-3 and TRBJ2-1; possible D gene TRBD2, 5 bases. There are 14 residues in the CDR3. V was pared by 0 bases and J by 9 bases, with 12 bases between. Germline CDR1 LGHNA, CDR2 YSLEER. CDR3 residues: CASSQDFRGGEQFF. CDR3 nucleotides: TGCGCCAGCAGCCAAGATTTTAGAGGAGGTGAGCAGTTCTTC.

The rearrangement links TRBV5-6 to TRBJ1-6; TRBD1 might be the D (6 bases). The ends were cut back, 4 bases at V and 6 bases at J, with 14 bases in the middle. Germline values: CDR1 SGHDT, CDR2 YYEEEE. CDR3 length equals 15 residues. DNA of the CDR3: TGTGCCAGCAGCCCCCGGGCAGGGGTTAATTCACCCCTCCACTTT. It yields the protein CASSPRAGVNSPLHF.

The genes are TRBV7-7 and TRBJ2-6; 8 nucleotides agree with TRBD1. J gave up 2 bases and V 5 bases, and 17 bases lay outside the gene matches. Germline loops: CDR1 SSHAT, CDR2 FNYEAQ (reference sequence). CDR3 length: 20 residues. For the CDR3, the DNA is TGTGCCAGCAGCCCCCAAGATCTGGCAGGGGGCTTCACTGGGGCCAACGTCCTGACTTTC. This gives the protein CASSPQDLAGGFTGANVLTF.

The chain uses TRBV18 and TRBJ2-7, with TRBD1 matching 8 bases. This CDR3 contains 15 residues. Trimming cost V 3 bases and J 6 bases; bases outside gene matches: 10. Germline V CDR1 and CDR2: KGHSH, LQKENI. CDR3 coding DNA: TGTGCCAGCTCACCGCAACAGGGGGGAAGGGCCGAGCAGTACTTC. Translated, it gives CASSPQQGGRAEQYF.

This rearrangement joins TRBV5-1 to TRBJ2-1; a weak D match, TRBD1 (5 bases). This CDR3 has 15 amino acids. The ends were cut back, 0 bases at V and 0 bases at J, with 7 bases in the middle. From germline, CDR1 is SGHRS and CDR2 YFSETQ. The DNA of the CDR3 is TGCGCCAGCAGCTTGGGACAGAACTCCTACAATGAGCAGTTCTTC. Translating it yields CASSLGQNSYNEQFF.

The rearrangement links TRBV6-2 or TRBV6-3 to TRBJ2-3; no clear D. Germline V lookup: CDR1 MNHEY, CDR2 SVGEGT. The V gene lost 0 bases and the J gene lost 5 bases, with 6 bases spanning the gap. The CDR3 is made up of 13 amino acids. The chain's CDR3 is CASSYSGQDTQYF. In nucleotides, the CDR3 is TGTGCCAGCAGTTACTCTGGGCAAGATACGCAGTATTTT.

This chain connects TRBV6-2 or TRBV6-3 to TRBJ2-7, with 14 positions matching TRBD2. Per germline, CDR1 MNHEY and CDR2 SVGEGT. V dropped 4 bases and J dropped 6; count of bases not matched to a gene: 2. The CDR3 is 14 residues long. This chain's CDR3 is CASSLGLAGVEQYV. CDR3 DNA: TGTGCCAGCAGTTTGGGACTAGCGGGGGTCGAGCAGTACGTC.

The rearrangement links TRBV11-1 to TRBJ2-5; TRBD2 might be the D (6 bases). The CDR3 spans 16 residues. Germline V lookup: CDR1 SGHAT, CDR2 FQDESV (reference sequence). Trimming cost V 5 bases and J 2 bases, with 18 bases left between them. Here the CDR3 DNA reads TGTGCCAGCAGCCCAACAAGCGGGCGTAGGCAAGAGACCCAGTACTTC. Translating gives CASSPTSGRRQETQYF. Full variable domain (missing parts from reference TRBV11-1 and TRBJ2-5): EAEVAQSPRYKITEKSQAVAFWCDPISGHATLYWYRQILGQGPELLVQFQDESVVDDSQLPKDRFSAERLKGVDSTLKIQPAELGDSAMYLCASSPTSGRRQETQYFGPGTRLLVL.

The chain combines TRBV9 with TRBJ1-3; D is ambiguous. V was shortened by 2 bases and J by 3 bases, with 12 bases between the two germline ends. Germline CDR1 SGDLS, CDR2 YYNGEE. This CDR3 comprises 15 residues. This chain's CDR3 is CASSVEGVFGNTIYF. The CDR3 DNA follows: TGTGCCAGCAGCGTCGAGGGTGTTTTTGGAAACACCATATATTTT.

The chain couples TRBV19 to TRBJ1-5; D remains unclear. Trimming pared 7 bases from V and 7 bases from J, leaving 17 bases between. This CDR3 is built from 14 residues. CDR1 and CDR2 from the germline V gene are LNHDA and SQIVND (reference sequence). The chain's CDR3 is CASTPDGVYQPQHF. The CDR3 DNA reads as TGTGCCAGTACCCCCGATGGGGTTTACCAGCCCCAGCATTTT.

The V call is TRBV19, the J call TRBJ1-5; D is perhaps TRBD1 (5 bases). With 8 bases removed from V and 3 bases from J, the gap between germline ends came to 14 bases. The CDR3 has 14 amino acids. Germline values: CDR1 LNHDA, CDR2 SQIVND (reference sequence). CDR3 DNA sequence: TGTGCCAGTGGGGCCGAAACCCCCAATCAGCCCCAGCATTTT. The encoded protein is CASGAETPNQPQHF.

The chain links TRBV7-2 to TRBJ2-2, with no clear D. Germline lookup yields CDR1 SGHTA and CDR2 FQGNSA. The CDR3 length is 13 residues. V lost 5 bases to trimming and J lost 7 bases, with 11 bases between them. The CDR3 is CASSKTTFGELFF. The CDR3 DNA reads as TGTGCCAGCAGCAAGACAACTTTCGGGGAGCTGTTTTTT. Drawing the rest from reference TRBV7-2 and TRBJ2-2, the complete variable domain is GAGVSQSPSNKVTEKGKDVELRCDPISGHTALYWYRQSLGQGLEFLIYFQGNSAPDKSGLPSDRFSAERTGGSVSTLTIQRTQQEDSAVYLCASSKTTFGELFFGEGSRLTVL.

The chain has TRBV6-1 and TRBJ1-5; D gene unclear. Trimming shortened V by 3 bases and J by 7 bases, and 13 bases separated the two germline ends. The CDR3 has 14 residues. Germline CDR1 reads MNHNS; CDR2 reads SASEGT. The CDR3 protein is CASSESGLGQPQHF. CDR3 nucleotides: TGTGCCAGCAGTGAGTCGGGTTTGGGGCAGCCCCAGCATTTT.

V is TRBV7-2 and J is TRBJ2-1; weak D call: TRBD2 (5 bases). Germline loops: CDR1 SGHTA, CDR2 FQGNSA. This CDR3 has 13 residues. V gave up 6 bases and J gave up 4 bases, with 10 bases separating them. In DNA form, the CDR3 reads TGTGCCAGCAGTTTGACTAATTACAATGAGCAGTTCTTC. Translated: CASSLTNYNEQFF.

This clone was detected only a few times. The chain combines TRBV4-2 with TRBJ2-5, with D possibly TRBD2 on 6 matching bases. Trimming shortened V by 4 bases and J by 2 bases, and 14 bases separated the two germline ends. CDR1 and CDR2 from the germline V gene are LGHNA and YNFKEQ. The CDR3 contains 15 residues. In DNA, the CDR3 is TGTGCCAGCAGCCGCTTACTAGCAAGTCAAGAGACCCAGTACTTC. Encoded protein: CASSRLLASQETQYF.

The chain couples TRBV10-1 to TRBJ2-7, with no clear D. This CDR3 spans 9 amino acids. Between the trimmed V and J ends, which lost 7 bases and 5 bases, there was a span of 3 bases. CDR1 and CDR2 from the germline V gene are WNHNN and SYGVQD (reference sequence). The CDR3 is CASKHEQYV. The CDR3 DNA follows: TGCGCCAGCAAACACGAGCAGTACGTC.

CDR3 sequence (DNA): TGTGCCTGGAGTCGGGGGGCCTACGAGCAGTACTTC. Translation gives CAWSRGAYEQYF. This sequence joins TRBV30 and TRBJ2-7, with 7 bases fitting TRBD2. The CDR3 is 12 residues long. CDR1 is GTSNPN, CDR2 SVGIG, per germline (reference sequence). Trimming removed 2 bases from V and 2 bases from J; junction bases left unmatched: 0. The variable domain in full, with the rest retrieved from reference TRBV30 and TRBJ2-7, is SQTIHQWPATLVQPVGSPLSLECTVEGTSNPNLYWYRQAAGRGLQLLFYSVGIGQISSEVPQNLSASRPQDRQFILSSKKLLLSDSGFYLCAWSRGAYEQYFGPGTRLTVT.

The chain is built from TRBV6-2 or TRBV6-3 and TRBJ2-1; 8 bases match TRBD2. Per germline, CDR1 MNHEY and CDR2 SVGEGT. The CDR3 is made up of 16 amino acids. The junction had 13 bases not matched to a gene; V was cut back by 5 bases and J by 7 bases. The CDR3 region has the DNA TGTGCCAGCAGTACCGTAGGGCGGGGGGATAGGAATGAGCAGTTCTTC. Translating it yields CASSTVGRGDRNEQFF.

The chain employs TRBV7-8 and TRBJ1-2; D perhaps matches TRBD1 (5 bases). CDR3 length: 15 residues. Trimming pared 0 bases from V and 6 bases from J, leaving 14 bases between. Germline CDR1 is SGHVS and CDR2 is FQNEAQ. The CDR3 sequence is CASSLAGIGEDGYTF. The CDR3 DNA is TGTGCCAGCAGCTTAGCGGGGATAGGGGAGGATGGCTACACCTTC. Based on the CDR3 plus reference TRBV7-8 and TRBJ1-2, the full variable domain is GAGVSQSPRYKVAKRGQDVALRCDPISGHVSLFWYQQALGQGPEFLTYFQNEAQLDKSGLPSDRFFAERPEGSVSTLKIQRTQQEDSAVYLCASSLAGIGEDGYTFGSGTRLTVV.

The chain joins TRBV10-3 to TRBJ2-7; TRBD2 matches 9 bases. V shed 11 bases, J shed 1 base, and the junction held 6 bases outside the gene matches. This CDR3 has 13 amino acids. CDR1 is ENHRY, CDR2 SYGVKD, per germline. This CDR3 reads CASGAGGSYEQYV. As DNA, the CDR3 is TGTGCCTCAGGCGCGGGAGGGTCCTACGAGCAGTACGTC.

This rearrangement joins TRBV5-6 to TRBJ1-3, with D uncertain. The CDR3 is 14 residues long. Trimming pared 0 bases from V and 0 bases from J, leaving 4 bases between. The germline CDR1 and CDR2 sequences are SGHDT and YYEEEE. DNA for the CDR3: TGTGCCAGCAGCTTGGCGGTCTCTGGAAACACCATATATTTT. As protein: CASSLAVSGNTIYF.

This chain uses TRBV6-2 or TRBV6-3 with TRBJ1-1; D possibly corresponds to TRBD1 (5 bases). V lost 4 bases to trimming and J lost 0 bases, with 9 bases between them. This CDR3 has 14 residues. In germline, CDR1 is MNHEY, CDR2 SVGEGT. CDR3: CASSSGLVNTEAFF. DNA of the CDR3: TGTGCCAGCAGTTCGGGACTGGTGAACACTGAAGCTTTCTTT.

The chain recombines TRBV9 with TRBJ1-1; D is uncertain. Germline V CDR1 and CDR2: SGDLS, YYNGEE. The CDR3 length is 15 residues. The V and J ends lost 3 bases and 0 bases respectively, with 12 bases between them. For the CDR3, the DNA is TGTGCCAGCAGCGCTGGTGGAGTTTTGAACACTGAAGCTTTCTTT. Translated, it gives CASSAGGVLNTEAFF. The full variable domain, in which reference TRBV9 and TRBJ1-1 provide the parts outside the CDR3, is DSGVTQTPKHLITATGQRVTLRCSPRSGDLSVYWYQQSLDQGLQFLIQYYNGEERAKGNILERFSAQQFPDLHSELNLSSLELGDSALYFCASSAGGVLNTEAFFGQGTRLTVV.

This chain links TRBV27 with TRBJ1-1; D gene ambiguous. The CDR3 length is 15 residues. The germline V gene has CDR1 MNHEY and CDR2 SMNVEV (reference sequence). Trimming pared 0 bases from V and 1 base from J, leaving 9 bases between. The CDR3 protein is CASSLSQNQNTEAFF. CDR3 DNA: TGTGCCAGCAGTTTATCCCAGAACCAGAACACTGAAGCTTTCTTT.

The chain couples TRBV7-9 to TRBJ2-5; no definite D call. CDR1 is SEHNR, CDR2 FQNEAQ, per germline (reference sequence). The CDR3 extends over 15 amino acids. V dropped 1 base and J dropped 2 bases, with 11 bases sitting between them. In DNA, the CDR3 is TGTGCCAGCAGCTTAGGAGAGCGTTCTCAAGAGACCCAGTACTTC. Amino acid sequence: CASSLGERSQETQYF.

The table lists this clone with a count of one. The chain has TRBV30 and TRBJ2-2; no definite D call. In germline, CDR1 is GTSNPN, CDR2 SVGIG (reference sequence). V gave up 2 bases and J gave up 1 base, with 5 bases separating them. The CDR3 spans 13 residues. CDR3 sequence: CAWSPVNTGELFF. CDR3 DNA sequence: TGTGCCTGGAGTCCGGTGAACACCGGGGAGCTGTTTTTT.